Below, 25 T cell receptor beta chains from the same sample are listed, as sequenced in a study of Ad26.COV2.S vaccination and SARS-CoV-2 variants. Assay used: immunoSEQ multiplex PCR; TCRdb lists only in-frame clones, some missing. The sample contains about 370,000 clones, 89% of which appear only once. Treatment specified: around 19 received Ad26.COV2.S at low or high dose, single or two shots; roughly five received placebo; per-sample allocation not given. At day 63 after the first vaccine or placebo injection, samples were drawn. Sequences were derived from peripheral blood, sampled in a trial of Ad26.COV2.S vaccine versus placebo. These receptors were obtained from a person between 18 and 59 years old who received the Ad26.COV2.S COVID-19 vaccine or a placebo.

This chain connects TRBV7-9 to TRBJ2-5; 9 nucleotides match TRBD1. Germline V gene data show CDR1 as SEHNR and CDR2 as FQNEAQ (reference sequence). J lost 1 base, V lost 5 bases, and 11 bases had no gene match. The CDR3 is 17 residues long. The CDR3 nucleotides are TGTGCCAGCAGCATACAGGGGGCCCAATGGGGCCAAGAGACCCAGTACTTC. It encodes CASSIQGAQWGQETQYF.

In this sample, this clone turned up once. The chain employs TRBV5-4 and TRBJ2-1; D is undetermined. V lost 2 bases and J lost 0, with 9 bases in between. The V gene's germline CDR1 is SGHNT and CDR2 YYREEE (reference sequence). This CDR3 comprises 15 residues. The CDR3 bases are TGTGCCAGCAGCTTTGACGTTAGCTCCTACAATGAGCAGTTCTTC. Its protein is CASSFDVSSYNEQFF.

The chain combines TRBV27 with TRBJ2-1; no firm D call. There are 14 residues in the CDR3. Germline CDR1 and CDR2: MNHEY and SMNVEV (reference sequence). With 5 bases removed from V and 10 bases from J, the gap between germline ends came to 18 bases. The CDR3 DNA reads TGTGCCAGCAGTCCAATCCCTCCGGACGGGGAGCAGTTCTTC. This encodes CASSPIPPDGEQFF.

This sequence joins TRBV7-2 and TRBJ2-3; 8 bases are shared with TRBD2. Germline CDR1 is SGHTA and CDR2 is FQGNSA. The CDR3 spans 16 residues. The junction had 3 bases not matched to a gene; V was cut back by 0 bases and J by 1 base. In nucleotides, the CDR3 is TGTGCCAGCAGCTTAGCGCAGACTAGCGGCACAGATACGCAGTATTTT. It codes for CASSLAQTSGTDTQYF.

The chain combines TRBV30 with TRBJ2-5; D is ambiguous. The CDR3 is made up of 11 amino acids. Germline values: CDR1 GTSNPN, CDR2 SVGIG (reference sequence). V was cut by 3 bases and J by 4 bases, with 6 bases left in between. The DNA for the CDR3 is TGTGCCTGGAGCGCGGCAGAGACCCAGTACTTC. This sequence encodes CAWSAAETQYF.

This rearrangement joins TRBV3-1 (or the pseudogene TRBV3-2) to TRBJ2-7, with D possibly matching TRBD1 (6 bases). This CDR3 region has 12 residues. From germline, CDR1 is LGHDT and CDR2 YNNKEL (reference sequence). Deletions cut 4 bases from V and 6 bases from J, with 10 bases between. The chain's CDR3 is CASSRQGREQYF. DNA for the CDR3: TGTGCCAGCAGCCGGCAGGGGCGCGAGCAGTACTTC.

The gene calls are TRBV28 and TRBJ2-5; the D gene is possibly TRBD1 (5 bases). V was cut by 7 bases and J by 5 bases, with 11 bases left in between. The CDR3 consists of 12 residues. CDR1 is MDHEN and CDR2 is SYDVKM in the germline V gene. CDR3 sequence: CASKTKGETQYF. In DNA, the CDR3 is TGTGCCAGCAAGACAAAGGGGGAGACCCAGTACTTC.

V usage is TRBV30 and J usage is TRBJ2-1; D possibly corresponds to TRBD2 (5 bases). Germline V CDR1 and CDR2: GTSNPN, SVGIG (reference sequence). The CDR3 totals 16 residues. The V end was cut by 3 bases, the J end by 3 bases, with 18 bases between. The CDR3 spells CAWSPPTREVYNEQFF. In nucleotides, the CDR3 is TGTGCCTGGAGCCCACCAACTAGAGAGGTCTACAATGAGCAGTTCTTC.

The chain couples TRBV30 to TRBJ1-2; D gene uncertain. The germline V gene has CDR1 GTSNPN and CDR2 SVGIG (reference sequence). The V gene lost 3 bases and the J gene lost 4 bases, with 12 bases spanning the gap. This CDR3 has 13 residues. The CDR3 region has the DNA TGTGCCTGGAGACGGACGGTCCCCTATGGCTACACCTTC. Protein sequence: CAWRRTVPYGYTF.

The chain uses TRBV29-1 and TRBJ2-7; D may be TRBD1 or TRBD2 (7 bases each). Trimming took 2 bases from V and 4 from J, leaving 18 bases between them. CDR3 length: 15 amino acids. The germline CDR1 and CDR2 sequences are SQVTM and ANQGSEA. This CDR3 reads CSVESGQGGIYEQYF. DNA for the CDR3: TGCAGCGTTGAAAGTGGGCAGGGGGGGATTTACGAGCAGTACTTC.

The CDR3 bases are TGTGCCAGCAGCGATAGGCTAGCGGGAGGGCCGGGAACTGAGACCCAGTACTTC. It yields the protein CASSDRLAGGPGTETQYF. The V gene is TRBV9, the J gene TRBJ2-5; 12 bases are a match to TRBD2. The CDR3 is 18 residues long. The V and J ends lost 3 bases and 5 bases, in that order; junction bases with no gene match: 14. CDR1 and CDR2 from the germline V gene are SGDLS and YYNGEE. The full variable domain, with the rest looked up from reference TRBV9 and TRBJ2-5, is DSGVTQTPKHLITATGQRVTLRCSPRSGDLSVYWYQQSLDQGLQFLIQYYNGEERAKGNILERFSAQQFPDLHSELNLSSLELGDSALYFCASSDRLAGGPGTETQYFGPGTRLLVL.

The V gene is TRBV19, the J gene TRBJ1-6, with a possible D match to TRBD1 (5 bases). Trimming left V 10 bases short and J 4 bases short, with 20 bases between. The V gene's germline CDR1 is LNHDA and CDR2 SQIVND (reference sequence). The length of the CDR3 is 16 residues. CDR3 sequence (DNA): TGTGCCAACCCAAGAACAGGAGCTCATTATAATTCACCCCTCCACTTT. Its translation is CANPRTGAHYNSPLHF.

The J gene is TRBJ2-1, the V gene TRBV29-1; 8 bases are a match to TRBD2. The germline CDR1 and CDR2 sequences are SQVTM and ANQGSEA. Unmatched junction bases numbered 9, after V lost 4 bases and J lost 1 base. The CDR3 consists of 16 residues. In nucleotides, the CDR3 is TGCAGCGTTGCCCTAGGGCTAGCGGGTTCCTACAATGAGCAGTTCTTC. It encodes CSVALGLAGSYNEQFF.

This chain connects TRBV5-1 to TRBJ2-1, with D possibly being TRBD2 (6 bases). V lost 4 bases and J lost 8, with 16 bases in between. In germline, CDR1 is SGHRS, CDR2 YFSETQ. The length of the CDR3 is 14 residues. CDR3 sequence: CASSPGEVSDEQFF. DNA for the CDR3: TGCGCCAGCAGCCCGGGGGAGGTTTCGGATGAGCAGTTCTTC.

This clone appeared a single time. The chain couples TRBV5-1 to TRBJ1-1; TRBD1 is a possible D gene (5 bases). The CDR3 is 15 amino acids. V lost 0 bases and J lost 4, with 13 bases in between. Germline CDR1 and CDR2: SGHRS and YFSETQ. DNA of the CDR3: TGCGCCAGCAGCTTGGTGTCTAGGGGTGGCACTGAAGCTTTCTTT. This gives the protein CASSLVSRGGTEAFF.

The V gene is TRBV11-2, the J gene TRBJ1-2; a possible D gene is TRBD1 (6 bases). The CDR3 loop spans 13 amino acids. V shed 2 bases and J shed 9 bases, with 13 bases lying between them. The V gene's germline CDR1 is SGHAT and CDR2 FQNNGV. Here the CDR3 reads CASSLRRDISYTF. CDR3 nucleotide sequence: TGTGCCAGCAGCTTACGGAGGGACATAAGCTACACCTTC.

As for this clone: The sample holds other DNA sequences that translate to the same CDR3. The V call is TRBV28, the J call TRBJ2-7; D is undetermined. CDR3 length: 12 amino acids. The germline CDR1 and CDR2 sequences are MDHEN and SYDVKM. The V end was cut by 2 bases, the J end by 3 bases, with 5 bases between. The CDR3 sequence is CASSLTRYEQYF. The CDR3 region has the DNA TGTGCCAGCAGTTTAACCCGCTACGAGCAGTACTTC. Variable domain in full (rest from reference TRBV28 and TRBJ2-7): DVKVTQSSRYLVKRTGEKVFLECVQDMDHENMFWYRQDPGLGLRLIYFSYDVKMKEKGDIPEGYSVSREKKERFSLILESASTNQTSMYLCASSLTRYEQYFGPGTRLTVT.

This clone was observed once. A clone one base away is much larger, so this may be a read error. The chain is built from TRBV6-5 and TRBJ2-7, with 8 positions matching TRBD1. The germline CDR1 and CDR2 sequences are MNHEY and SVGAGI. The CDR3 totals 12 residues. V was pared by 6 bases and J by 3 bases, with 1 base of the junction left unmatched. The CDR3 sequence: CASRQGDYEQYF. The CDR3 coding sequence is TGTGCCAGCAGACAGGGGGACTACGAGCAGTACTTC.

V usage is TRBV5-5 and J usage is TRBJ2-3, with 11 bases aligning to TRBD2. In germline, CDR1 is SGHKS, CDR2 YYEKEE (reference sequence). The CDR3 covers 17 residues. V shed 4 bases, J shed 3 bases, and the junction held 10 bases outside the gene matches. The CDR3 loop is CASSIFTSGSGTDTQYF. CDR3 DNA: TGTGCCAGCAGCATCTTTACTAGCGGGAGTGGAACAGATACGCAGTATTTT.

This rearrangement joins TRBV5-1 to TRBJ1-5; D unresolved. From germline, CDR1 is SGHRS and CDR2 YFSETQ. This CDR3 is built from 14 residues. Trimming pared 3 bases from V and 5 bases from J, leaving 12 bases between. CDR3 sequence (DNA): TGCGCCAGCAGCTGGACTACGGGAGATCAGCCCCAGCATTTT. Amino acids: CASSWTTGDQPQHF.

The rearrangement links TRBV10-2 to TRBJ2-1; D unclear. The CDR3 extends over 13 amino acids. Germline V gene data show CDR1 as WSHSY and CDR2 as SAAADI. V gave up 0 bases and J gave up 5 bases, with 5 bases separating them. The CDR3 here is CASSESYHNEQFF. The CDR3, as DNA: TGCGCCAGCAGTGAGTCGTACCACAATGAGCAGTTCTTC.

Written as DNA, the CDR3 is TGTGCCAGCAGCTTCAGCGGGGGAGGCTACACCTTC. It is translated as CASSFSGGGYTF. The chain uses TRBV7-2 and TRBJ1-2, with a possible D match to TRBD1 (5 bases). Germline CDR1 reads SGHTA; CDR2 reads FQGNSA. V lost 3 bases and J lost 8, with 10 bases in between. The CDR3 covers 12 residues.

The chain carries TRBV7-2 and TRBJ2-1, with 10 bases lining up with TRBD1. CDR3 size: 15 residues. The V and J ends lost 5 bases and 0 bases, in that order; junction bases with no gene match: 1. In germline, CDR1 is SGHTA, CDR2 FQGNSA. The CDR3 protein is CASSRDRGSYNEQFF. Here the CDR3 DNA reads TGTGCCAGCAGCCGGGACAGGGGCTCCTACAATGAGCAGTTCTTC.

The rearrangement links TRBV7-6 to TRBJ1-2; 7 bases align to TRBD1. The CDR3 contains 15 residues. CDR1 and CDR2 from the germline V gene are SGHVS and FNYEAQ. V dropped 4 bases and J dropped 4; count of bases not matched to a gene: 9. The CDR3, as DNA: TGTGCCAGCAGCTCCATTGGCACAGGGGTCTATGGCTACACCTTC. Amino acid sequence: CASSSIGTGVYGYTF.

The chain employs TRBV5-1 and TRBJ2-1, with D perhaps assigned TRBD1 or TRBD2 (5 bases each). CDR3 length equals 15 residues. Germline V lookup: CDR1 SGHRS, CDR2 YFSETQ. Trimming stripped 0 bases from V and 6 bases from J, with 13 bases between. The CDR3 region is CASSLADTRGNEQFF. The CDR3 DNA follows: TGCGCCAGCAGCTTGGCGGATACTAGGGGCAATGAGCAGTTCTTC.